The clone carrying this TCR beta chain was observed a single time. Its antigen is as yet unknown. The sort gate was single viable CD3+CD4+CD8-CD45RO+ cells for memory CD4+ T cells. After thawing, CD4+ T cells were positively selected. V was cut by 6 bases and J by 2 bases, with 8 bases left in between. CDR3 length: 12 residues. The germline gives CDR1 MNHEY, CDR2 SMNVEV (reference sequence). These data are taken from a study of memory CD4+ T cells and cytomegalovirus serostatus. Across the study: Of the healthy Belgian adults, 8 to 10 were CMV seropositive and 20 to 30 seronegative.

Study outcomes and limitations: CD4+ memory repertoires contained about 40% of the roughly 150 reported CMV TCRbeta sequences.

Clones were sequenced by immunoSEQ multiplex PCR, and TCRdb holds only the in-frame ones, with some missing. The sample includes over 65,000 clones, 80% of them seen just once. The sample was memory CD4+ T cells from blood. This chain links TRBV27 with TRBJ2-7; D is unresolved. This sequence was found in an adult in good health and CMV-seronegative. The CDR3 loop reads CASRLYPYEQYF. The CDR3 nucleotides are TGTGCCAGCAGACTATATCCCTACGAGCAGTACTTC.